These T cell receptor beta chains were read from a single sample in a study of blood T cell repertoires in COVID-19. Libraries were prepared by immunoSEQ multiplex PCR; TCRdb keeps only in-frame clonotypes and omits some of them. The profile covers more than 200,000 clones, with 75% to 90% appearing a single time and around 1.8% taken by the ten largest. Source material: peripheral blood. The receptors stem from a man aged 30 to 45 with active or convalescent COVID-19. Each CDR3 is given with its conserved first and last residue. Fields, in order: J gene, V gene, CDR3 protein.

TRBJ1-4	TRBV12-3/TRBV12-4	CASSYGQGKLFF
TRBJ2-2	TRBV10-2	CASSESGGYGELFF
TRBJ2-1	TRBV7-2	CASSFTVSSYNEQFF
TRBJ1-6	TRBV5-5	CASSFDRVRSPLHF
TRBJ1-3	TRBV9	CASSAPEKGDFGNTIYF
TRBJ1-1	TRBV29-1	CSVQGFANTEAFF
TRBJ1-5	TRBV13	CASSKLRGPQHF
TRBJ2-3	TRBV30	CAWSKASGVGDTQYF
TRBJ1-2	TRBV24-1	CATSEGGNYGYTF
TRBJ1-2	TRBV6-1	CASSETSTGTVNGYTF
TRBJ2-5	TRBV7-6	CASSPTSGGRKETQYF
TRBJ2-2	TRBV19	CASTNLRTRTGELFF
TRBJ2-7	TRBV27	CASSLSGQATYEQYF
TRBJ1-5	TRBV3-1/TRBV3-2	CASSQASGSNQPQHF
TRBJ1-4	TRBV30	CAWSLFKGANRLFF
TRBJ2-7	TRBV6-5	CASSYDGGYEQYF
TRBJ1-5	TRBV5-1	CASSSTGAGNQPQHF
TRBJ1-6	TRBV27	CASSRAGDSYNSPLHF
TRBJ1-5	TRBV19	CASDPPQGRNQPQHF
TRBJ2-1	TRBV10-3	CAISEAPGEQFF
TRBJ2-3	TRBV7-3	CASSFGAATDTQYF
TRBJ2-7	TRBV11-2	CASSARLAGGYEQYF
TRBJ2-7	TRBV10-2	CASRTGLHYEQYF
TRBJ1-1	TRBV18	CASSPTGRDTEAFF
TRBJ2-3	TRBV2	CASSVRGGDTDTQYF
TRBJ1-5	TRBV3-1/TRBV3-2	CASSQLPLTGGPPKPQHF
TRBJ2-3	TRBV6-4	CASSDSSGGATDTQYF
TRBJ1-2	TRBV7-9	CASSTTTTGVGDGYTF
TRBJ1-2	TRBV29-1	CSVEDKTSYGYTF
TRBJ1-5	TRBV19	CASSISIRRNQPQHF
TRBJ1-2	TRBV12-5	CASGLVFGQLSRNGYTF
TRBJ1-2	TRBV2	CASSVEGGGYTF
TRBJ2-7	TRBV27	CASSLRTGGIFDEQYF
TRBJ2-5	TRBV6-5	CASSYSGVPLQETQYF
TRBJ1-6	TRBV2	CASTPPGQGSPLHF
TRBJ2-7	TRBV5-1	CASSLGTSSYEQYF
TRBJ1-3	TRBV5-6	CASSRRGGNSGNTIYF
TRBJ1-1	TRBV4-1	CASSRYEDRDSEAFF
TRBJ1-3	TRBV4-1	CASSQDGQGAISGNTIYF
TRBJ1-2	TRBV5-1	CASSPGTQQGGNYGYTF
TRBJ2-1	TRBV28	CASSIAGALNNEQFF
TRBJ2-5	TRBV3-1/TRBV3-2	CASSQDVQGPETQYF
TRBJ2-1	TRBV3-1/TRBV3-2	CASSQEGGRGENYNEQFF
TRBJ1-1	TRBV27	CASSYGPGVNTEAFF
TRBJ2-7	TRBV6-2/TRBV6-3	CASSSGQGIGEQYF
TRBJ2-1	TRBV5-1	CASSLVGSGTGSNEQFF
TRBJ1-1	TRBV3-1/TRBV3-2	CASSYTNAEAFF
TRBJ2-3	TRBV15	CATSRSGGGDTQYF
TRBJ1-4	TRBV6-1	CASSELGQGNEKLFF
TRBJ1-1	TRBV30	CAGEGQGNTEAFF
TRBJ2-2	TRBV3-1/TRBV3-2	CASSQYRENTGELFF
TRBJ2-4	TRBV2	CASREVGQILAKNIQYF